Listed here are 25 T cell receptor beta chains from one sample, sequenced in a study of blood T cell repertoires in COVID-19. Assay: immunoSEQ multiplex PCR; the TCRdb copy retains only in-frame clones and omits some. The table includes a few hundred thousand clones, approximately 90% detected once. Material for sequencing was PBMCs or T cells enriched from blood (not recorded which). These receptors were taken from a man aged 25 to 40 who had recovered from COVID-19.

The chain combines TRBV29-1 with TRBJ1-5; tentative D call: TRBD1 (5 bases). The germline CDR1 and CDR2 sequences are SQVTM and ANQGSEA. Trimming pared 4 bases from V and 0 bases from J, leaving 7 bases between. This CDR3 region has 13 residues. The CDR3 coding sequence is TGCAGCGTTGGCAGGGATAGCAATCAGCCCCAGCATTTT. Translation: CSVGRDSNQPQHF.

The chain carries TRBV2 and TRBJ2-2, with D perhaps matching TRBD2 (5 bases). This CDR3 region has 15 residues. V shed 4 bases and J shed 2 bases, with 11 bases lying between them. In germline, CDR1 is SNHLY, CDR2 FYNNEI. The CDR3 sequence: CASSAPGVNTGELFF. The CDR3 coding sequence is TGTGCCAGCAGTGCCCCCGGGGTAAACACCGGGGAGCTGTTTTTT. Full variable domain (rest looked up from reference TRBV2 and TRBJ2-2): EPEVTQTPSHQVTQMGQEVILRCVPISNHLYFYWYRQILGQKVEFLVSFYNNEISEKSEIFDDQFSVERPDGSNFTLKIRSTKLEDSAMYFCASSAPGVNTGELFFGEGSRLTVL.

The chain joins TRBV28 to TRBJ2-7; 11 nucleotides line up with TRBD2. The CDR3 totals 16 residues. Germline trimming cut 7 bases from V and 7 bases from J; bases unmatched to any gene: 15. Looked up from germline, CDR1 is MDHEN and CDR2 is SYDVKM. CDR3 in amino acids: CASIGGASGRILEQYF. Here the CDR3 DNA reads TGTGCCAGCATCGGGGGGGCTAGCGGGAGGATTTTGGAGCAGTACTTC.

V usage is TRBV13 and J usage is TRBJ2-3; no reliable D call. Trimming left V 3 bases short and J 7 bases short, with 11 bases between. Germline V lookup: CDR1 PRHDT, CDR2 FYEKMQ (reference sequence). The CDR3 has 13 residues. In DNA, the CDR3 is TGTGCCAGCAGCTTTCCTAGTAGCTATACGCAGTATTTT. Its translation: CASSFPSSYTQYF.

The chain combines TRBV3-1 (or the pseudogene TRBV3-2) with TRBJ2-7; a possible D gene is TRBD1 (6 bases). V was cut by 3 bases and J by 5 bases, with 17 bases left in between. The CDR3 runs to 15 residues. CDR1 LGHDT and CDR2 YNNKEL come from the germline V gene (reference sequence). CDR3 loop: CASSQGDTGSHEQYF. In DNA, the CDR3 is TGTGCCAGCAGCCAGGGGGATACAGGGTCCCACGAGCAGTACTTC.

The rearrangement uses TRBV30 and TRBJ2-7, with D unresolved. Trimming took 3 bases from V and 4 from J, leaving 7 bases between them. CDR3 length: 11 residues. Per germline, CDR1 GTSNPN and CDR2 SVGIG (reference sequence). This CDR3 is CAWSEDYEQYF. CDR3 coding DNA: TGTGCCTGGAGCGAGGATTACGAGCAGTACTTC.

This chain uses TRBV5-1 with TRBJ2-7; TRBD1 agrees at 9 bases. The germline V gene encodes CDR1 SGHRS and CDR2 YFSETQ. The V segment lost 2 bases and the J segment 2 bases; nucleotides outside the gene matches: 2. This CDR3 spans 14 amino acids. The CDR3 bases are TGCGCCAGCAGCTTTCGGACAGGGGCCTACGAGCAGTACTTC. Amino acids: CASSFRTGAYEQYF.

This clone was counted a single time. This chain connects TRBV14 to TRBJ2-3; 11 nucleotides match TRBD2. Trimming cost V 5 bases and J 3 bases; bases outside gene matches: 10. The CDR3 spans 17 residues. Germline-derived CDR1 and CDR2 are SGHDN and FVKESK. CDR3 nucleotides: TGTGCCAGCAGCGAGACTAGCGGGGCCAGAGGGACAGATACGCAGTATTTT. Amino acid sequence: CASSETSGARGTDTQYF.

V and J are TRBV6-5 and TRBJ1-1, with 9 bases that match TRBD1. Trimming removed 4 bases from V and 4 bases from J; junction bases left unmatched: 7. Germline CDR1 MNHEY, CDR2 SVGAGI. This CDR3 has 15 residues. The CDR3 sequence is CASSSGTGWGTEAFF. The CDR3 DNA reads as TGTGCCAGCAGTTCAGGGACAGGGTGGGGCACTGAAGCTTTCTTT.

The chain carries TRBV19 and TRBJ2-7, with D unclear. Germline CDR1 is LNHDA and CDR2 is SQIVND (reference sequence). This CDR3 is 13 amino acids long. Between the trimmed V and J ends, which lost 3 bases and 0 bases, there was a span of 6 bases. The CDR3 nucleotides are TGTGCCAGTAGTATTGCGGACTCCTACGAGCAGTACTTC. Its translation: CASSIADSYEQYF.

This clone appeared a single time. The chain uses TRBV6-5 and TRBJ2-7; 11 nucleotides align to TRBD1. The CDR3 consists of 15 residues. Germline-derived CDR1 and CDR2 are MNHEY and SVGAGI. Trimming at V came to 10 bases and at J to 9 bases, leaving 17 bases not matched to a gene. The CDR3 region is CATPQEDRGRRGQYF. The CDR3 DNA sequence: TGTGCCACGCCGCAAGAGGACAGGGGGCGGCGGGGGCAGTACTTC.

This clone was detected many times. The V call is TRBV5-1, the J call TRBJ1-2, with 9 bases lining up with TRBD1. The germline V gene encodes CDR1 SGHRS and CDR2 YFSETQ. Trimming cost V 6 bases and J 2 bases; bases outside gene matches: 5. The CDR3 loop spans 14 amino acids. CDR3 residues: CASTPTGGNYGYTF. Here the CDR3 DNA reads TGCGCCAGCACGCCGACAGGGGGGAACTATGGCTACACCTTC.

The rearrangement links TRBV3-1 (or the pseudogene TRBV3-2) to TRBJ1-2; D is possibly TRBD1 (6 bases). Germline CDR1 LGHDT, CDR2 YNNKEL (reference sequence). Trimming took off 4 bases at V and 4 bases at J, with 7 bases between the two ends. The CDR3 contains 12 residues. CDR3 protein: CASSPDSYGYTF. The CDR3 bases are TGTGCCAGCAGCCCGGACAGCTATGGCTACACCTTC.

The chain carries TRBV27 and TRBJ2-7; D is perhaps TRBD2 (6 bases). The CDR3 is 16 amino acids. The germline V and J ends were trimmed by 4 bases and 1 base, with 17 bases remaining between them. CDR1 and CDR2 from the germline V gene are MNHEY and SMNVEV (reference sequence). CDR3: CASSSADYFRSYEQYF. CDR3 bases: TGTGCCAGCAGTTCAGCGGACTATTTTCGTTCCTACGAGCAGTACTTC.

J is TRBJ2-7 and V is TRBV11-2; the D is unclear. V lost 0 bases, J lost 3 bases, and 12 bases lay in between. The CDR3 sequence is 15 residues long. From germline, CDR1 is SGHAT and CDR2 FQNNGV. For the CDR3, the DNA is TGTGCCAGCAGCTTAGATTGGGCAGGTAACTACGAGCAGTACTTC. Translated, it gives CASSLDWAGNYEQYF.

The V call is TRBV5-6, the J call TRBJ2-7; the match to TRBD1 covers 11 bases. The CDR3 is made up of 15 amino acids. Germline CDR1 and CDR2: SGHDT and YYEEEE. Unmatched junction bases numbered 8, after V lost 2 bases and J lost 7 bases. This chain's CDR3 is CASSLLDRGLSEQYF. The CDR3 DNA sequence: TGTGCCAGCAGCTTACTGGACAGGGGGCTTAGTGAGCAGTACTTC.

V gene TRBV25-1 combines with J gene TRBJ1-1; D is perhaps TRBD1 (6 bases). With 2 bases removed from V and 6 bases from J, the gap between germline ends came to 13 bases. CDR1 is MGHDK, CDR2 SYGVNS, per germline. The CDR3 sequence is 14 residues long. CDR3 residues: CASSERQGFAEAFF. The DNA of the CDR3 is TGTGCCAGCAGTGAAAGGCAGGGGTTCGCTGAAGCTTTCTTT.

The sample holds one count of this clone. The chain couples TRBV6-5 to TRBJ1-2; 10 bases map to TRBD1. Looked up from germline, CDR1 is MNHEY and CDR2 is SVGAGI. After removal of 6 bases from V and 8 bases from J, the junction contained 0 bases not matched to a gene. The CDR3 spans 11 residues. The CDR3 sequence: CASRTGGGYTF. In DNA form, the CDR3 reads TGTGCCAGCAGGACAGGGGGCGGCTACACCTTC.

This chain joins TRBV6-4 and TRBJ2-7, with D uncertain. Trimming removed 4 bases from V and 3 bases from J, with 10 bases in between. CDR1 and CDR2 from the germline V gene are MRHNA and SNTAGT. CDR3 length: 13 residues. The CDR3 region has the DNA TGTGCCAGCAGTGTTGGTCCTAACTACGAGCAGTACTTC. Translation gives CASSVGPNYEQYF.

This chain joins TRBV6-5 and TRBJ2-7; weak D call: TRBD2 (6 bases). Germline V gene data show CDR1 as MNHEY and CDR2 as SVGAGI. The length of the CDR3 is 15 residues. The ends were cut back, 1 base at V and 2 bases at J, with 12 bases in the middle. The CDR3 protein is CASSYLVGGTYEQYF. CDR3 coding DNA: TGTGCCAGCAGTTACTTAGTGGGAGGAACCTACGAGCAGTACTTC.

The V gene is TRBV5-1, the J gene TRBJ2-5; 12 bases match TRBD2. Germline V gives CDR1 SGHRS, CDR2 YFSETQ. The trim removed 2 bases at V and 5 bases at J, leaving 7 bases unmatched. This CDR3 is 16 amino acids long. DNA of the CDR3: TGCGCCAGCAGCTTTCTAGCGGGGGGGCCTGAGGAGACCCAGTACTTC. Its translation: CASSFLAGGPEETQYF. The variable domain in full, completed from reference TRBV5-1 and TRBJ2-5, reads KAGVTQTPRYLIKTRGQQVTLSCSPISGHRSVSWYQQTPGQGLQFLFEYFSETQRNKGNFPGRFSGRQFSNSRSEMNVSTLELGDSALYLCASSFLAGGPEETQYFGPGTRLLVL.

This chain joins TRBV10-3 and TRBJ2-7, with 7 positions matching TRBD1. The V gene's germline CDR1 is ENHRY and CDR2 SYGVKD. With 3 bases clipped from V and 6 bases from J, the junction kept 17 bases outside the gene matches. The CDR3 is 17 residues long. The CDR3 DNA follows: TGTGCCATCAGTGATATCCCAATCAGGACAGGACTTGGCGAGCAGTACTTC. Translation: CAISDIPIRTGLGEQYF.

This chain uses TRBV9 with TRBJ2-7; D is unclear. Germline V gene lookup returns CDR1 SGDLS and CDR2 YYNGEE. This CDR3 spans 13 amino acids. Trimming stripped 3 bases from V and 0 bases from J, with 7 bases between. Here the CDR3 DNA reads TGTGCCAGCAGCGGTCAGGACTCCTACGAGCAGTACTTC. Its protein is CASSGQDSYEQYF. The full variable domain, rest sourced from reference TRBV9 and TRBJ2-7, is DSGVTQTPKHLITATGQRVTLRCSPRSGDLSVYWYQQSLDQGLQFLIQYYNGEERAKGNILERFSAQQFPDLHSELNLSSLELGDSALYFCASSGQDSYEQYFGPGTRLTVT.

CDR3 coding DNA: TGTGCCAGCAGCTTAGTTACAGCTAACTATGGCTACACCTTC. Protein product: CASSLVTANYGYTF. The V call is TRBV7-9, the J call TRBJ1-2; no reliable D call. CDR3 length: 14 residues. CDR1 SEHNR and CDR2 FQNEAQ come from the germline V gene (reference sequence). Trimming shortened V by 1 base and J by 0 bases, and 6 bases separated the two germline ends.

The chain carries TRBV4-1 and TRBJ1-2; the D gene is possibly TRBD1 (6 bases). Germline V gene lookup returns CDR1 MGHRA and CDR2 YSYEKL. V was pared by 6 bases and J by 4 bases, with 18 bases between. The CDR3 sequence is 15 residues long. Written as DNA, the CDR3 is TGCGCCAGCAGAACCCCAGGACAGAAGCCCTATGGCTACACCTTC. Translating it yields CASRTPGQKPYGYTF.